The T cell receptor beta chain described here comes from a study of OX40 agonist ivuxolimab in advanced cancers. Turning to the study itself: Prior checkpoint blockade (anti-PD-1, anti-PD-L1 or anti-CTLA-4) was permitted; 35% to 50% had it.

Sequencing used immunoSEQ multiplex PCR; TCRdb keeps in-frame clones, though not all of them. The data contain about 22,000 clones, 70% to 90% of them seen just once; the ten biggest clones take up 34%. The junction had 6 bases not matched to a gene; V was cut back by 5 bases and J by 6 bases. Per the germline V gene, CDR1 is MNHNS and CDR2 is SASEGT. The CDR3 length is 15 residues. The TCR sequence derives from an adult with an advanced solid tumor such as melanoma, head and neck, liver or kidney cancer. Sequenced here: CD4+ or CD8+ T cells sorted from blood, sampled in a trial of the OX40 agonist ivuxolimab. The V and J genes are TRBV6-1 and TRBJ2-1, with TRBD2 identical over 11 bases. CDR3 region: CASSSRTSGLNEQFF. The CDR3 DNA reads TGTGCCAGCAGTAGTAGGACTAGCGGGCTCAATGAGCAGTTCTTC.